This TCR beta chain was recovered during a study of T cells in localized non-small cell lung cancer. General observations from the study: Adjacent uninvolved lung tissue had the highest T cell clonality, exceeding tumor. For the top 100 tumor clones, a median roughly 56 also appeared in adjacent lung. Among blood samples, higher T cell density accompanied longer overall survival.

CDR1 is DFQATT and CDR2 is SNEGSKA in the germline V gene (reference sequence). V was cut by 2 bases and J by 1 base, with 2 bases left in between. The length of the CDR3 is 11 residues. The sample holds a few counts of this clone. Antigen: not known. Assay: immunoSEQ multiplex PCR; the TCRdb copy retains only in-frame clones and omits some. Of 15,000 to 20,000 clones listed, roughly four fifths were seen once; the top ten hold 25%. The receptor was derived from a female donor aged 60 or older with stage I lung adenocarcinoma. The gene calls are TRBV20-1 and TRBJ1-1; D uncertain. Material: peripheral blood, obtained before any cancer treatment. CDR3 loop: CSARWNTEAFF. The CDR3 nucleotides are TGCAGTGCTAGATGGAACACTGAAGCTTTCTTT.